What follows are 30 T cell receptor beta chains derived from one specimen sequenced in a study of shared clonotypes between healthy human individuals. Only in-frame clones appear in the TCRdb table, and some are missing; sequencing was by immunoSEQ multiplex PCR. The profile covers under 1,900,000 clones, with approximately 98.5% appearing a single time and roughly 0.35% taken by the ten largest. The sample was naive CD4+ T cells sorted from blood. As for subset: CD45RA+ positively selected. All receptors come from a man aged 25 to 40 in good health.

This clone has a single count. This chain connects TRBV5-6 to TRBJ1-5; TRBD1 agrees at 10 bases. In germline, CDR1 is SGHDT, CDR2 YYEEEE. V was pared by 4 bases and J by 4 bases, with 8 bases of the junction left unmatched. The CDR3 has 16 residues. The CDR3 here is CASSQTGTGANQPQHF. The CDR3 DNA follows: TGTGCCAGCAGCCAGACCGGGACAGGGGCAAATCAGCCCCAGCATTTT.

This clone was seen a single time. V gene TRBV12-1 combines with J gene TRBJ2-1. TRBV12-1 is noted as a pseudogene. There are 14 residues in the CDR3. The chain's CDR3 is CAGGPNWSYNEQFF. In DNA form, the CDR3 reads TGTGCCGGGGGACCTAATTGGTCCTACAATGAGCAGTTCTTC.

The chain employs TRBV18 and TRBJ2-1; D remains unclear. From germline, CDR1 is KGHSH and CDR2 LQKENI. Trimming cost V 8 bases and J 0 bases, with 14 bases left between them. This CDR3 has 15 residues. The CDR3 sequence: CASQRSENSYNEQFF. The DNA of the CDR3 is TGTGCCAGCCAGCGCTCGGAAAACTCCTACAATGAGCAGTTCTTC. The full variable domain, in which reference TRBV18 and TRBJ2-1 provide the parts outside the CDR3, is NAGVMQNPRHLVRRRGQEARLRCSPMKGHSHVYWYRQLPEEGLKFMVYLQKENIIDESGMPKERFSAEFPKEGPSILRIQQVVRGDSAAYFCASQRSENSYNEQFFGPGTRLTVL.

The chain carries TRBV6-5 and TRBJ2-2; D call uncertain. The germline CDR1 and CDR2 sequences are MNHEY and SVGAGI. CDR3 length equals 14 residues. The V gene lost 2 bases and the J gene lost 1 base, with 5 bases spanning the gap. This chain's CDR3 is CASSYLLNTGELFF. CDR3 bases: TGTGCCAGCAGTTACCTGTTGAACACCGGGGAGCTGTTTTTT.

CDR3: CASSLIPTSSYNEQFF. The CDR3 DNA reads as TGTGCCAGCAGCTTAATCCCTACGAGCTCCTACAATGAGCAGTTCTTC. The chain combines TRBV7-3 with TRBJ2-1, with D unclear. With 1 base removed from V and 0 bases from J, the gap between germline ends came to 10 bases. Germline assignment: CDR1 SGHTA and CDR2 FQGTGA. The CDR3 has 16 residues.

The count of this clone is one. The V call is TRBV5-1, the J call TRBJ2-7, with a tentative D call TRBD1 (7 bases). The germline V gene has CDR1 SGHRS and CDR2 YFSETQ. The V end was cut by 2 bases, the J end by 5 bases, with 8 bases between. There are 12 residues in the CDR3. CDR3 DNA: TGCGCCAGCAGCTTCAGGGGGGACGAGCAGTACTTC. As protein: CASSFRGDEQYF. Full variable domain (outside the CDR3, taken from reference TRBV5-1 and TRBJ2-7): KAGVTQTPRYLIKTRGQQVTLSCSPISGHRSVSWYQQTPGQGLQFLFEYFSETQRNKGNFPGRFSGRQFSNSRSEMNVSTLELGDSALYLCASSFRGDEQYFGPGTRLTVT.

The chain employs TRBV18 and TRBJ2-7; D perhaps matches TRBD1 (6 bases). Germline V gene data show CDR1 as KGHSH and CDR2 as LQKENI. The CDR3 is 14 amino acids. V lost 2 bases and J lost 1, with 9 bases in between. The CDR3 DNA follows: TGTGCCAGCTCACCAGGGGGCGCTTCCTACGAGCAGTACTTC. Its protein product is CASSPGGASYEQYF.

The gene calls are TRBV9 and TRBJ2-3; D remains unclear. The V end was cut by 0 bases, the J end by 4 bases, with 12 bases between. Germline V CDR1 and CDR2: SGDLS, YYNGEE. This CDR3 region has 15 residues. CDR3 DNA: TGTGCCAGCAGCGTAGTAAATAGTGTGGCAGATACGCAGTATTTT. It specifies CASSVVNSVADTQYF.

J is TRBJ2-3 and V is TRBV27, with TRBD2 as a possible D gene (5 bases). CDR3 length equals 17 residues. V was trimmed by 6 bases and J by 3 bases, leaving 22 bases between them. Germline values: CDR1 MNHEY, CDR2 SMNVEV (reference sequence). The CDR3 bases are TGTGCCAGCAGCCATAGACCACACGGAGCGGTGACAGATACGCAGTATTTT. Translated: CASSHRPHGAVTDTQYF.

The chain combines TRBV2 with TRBJ2-5; 10 nucleotides line up with TRBD2. From germline, CDR1 is SNHLY and CDR2 FYNNEI. Trimming removed 6 bases from V and 0 bases from J; junction bases left unmatched: 4. The CDR3 has 15 residues. In DNA form, the CDR3 reads TGTGCCAGCAGGGGACTAGCGCCTTACCAAGAGACCCAGTACTTC. Translating it yields CASRGLAPYQETQYF.

The V and J genes are TRBV15 and TRBJ2-3, with D perhaps TRBD1 or TRBD2 (5 bases each). Deletions cut 1 base from V and 6 bases from J, with 14 bases between. The germline V gene has CDR1 LNHNV and CDR2 YYDKDF (reference sequence). The CDR3 contains 15 residues. CDR3 sequence reads: CATSRGGSAGDTQYF. CDR3 coding DNA: TGTGCCACCAGCAGAGGGGGCAGTGCGGGCGATACGCAGTATTTT.

Turning to this clone: Other DNA sequences in this sample translate to the same CDR3. This rearrangement joins TRBV25-1 to TRBJ2-7, with D tentatively TRBD1 or TRBD2 (5 bases each). This CDR3 contains 11 residues. Germline loops: CDR1 MGHDK, CDR2 SYGVNS. V was pared by 6 bases and J by 4 bases, with 7 bases between. CDR3 in amino acids: CASSEGYEQYF. For the CDR3, the DNA is TGTGCCAGCAGCGAGGGGTACGAGCAGTACTTC.

The J gene is TRBJ2-5, the V gene TRBV7-8; D not certain. The CDR3 totals 12 residues. Germline CDR1 is SGHVS and CDR2 is FQNEAQ. The V end was cut by 5 bases, the J end by 5 bases, with 9 bases between. CDR3 coding DNA: TGTGCCAGCAGCCGACTGGTGGAGACCCAGTACTTC. Amino acids: CASSRLVETQYF.

The chain employs TRBV18 and TRBJ1-5; D unresolved. Trimming left V 2 bases short and J 0 bases short, with 8 bases between. Germline lookup yields CDR1 KGHSH and CDR2 LQKENI. The CDR3 has 15 amino acids. The CDR3 bases are TGTGCCAGCTCACCAGTCGGATATAGCAATCAGCCCCAGCATTTT. Its protein is CASSPVGYSNQPQHF.

The chain recombines TRBV7-2 with TRBJ2-7; maybe TRBD2 (5 bases). Germline V CDR1 and CDR2: SGHTA, FQGNSA. The CDR3 has 14 amino acids. Trimming shortened V by 2 bases and J by 4 bases, and 12 bases separated the two germline ends. CDR3 coding DNA: TGTGCCAGCAGCTTAAAGGCTAGCTTTTACGAGCAGTACTTC. Amino acids: CASSLKASFYEQYF. Drawing the rest from reference TRBV7-2 and TRBJ2-7, the complete variable domain is GAGVSQSPSNKVTEKGKDVELRCDPISGHTALYWYRQSLGQGLEFLIYFQGNSAPDKSGLPSDRFSAERTGGSVSTLTIQRTQQEDSAVYLCASSLKASFYEQYFGPGTRLTVT.

V is TRBV5-1 and J is TRBJ1-5; D perhaps matches TRBD1 (6 bases). Germline V gene lookup returns CDR1 SGHRS and CDR2 YFSETQ. The V end was cut by 4 bases, the J end by 3 bases, with 11 bases between. The CDR3 has 14 amino acids. CDR3 nucleotides: TGCGCCAGCAGCCCGGGACATGCCAATCAGCCCCAGCATTTT. Translating gives CASSPGHANQPQHF.

The V call is TRBV28, the J call TRBJ1-1, with D unclear. This CDR3 is 14 amino acids long. CDR1 and CDR2 from the germline V gene are MDHEN and SYDVKM. V was trimmed by 6 bases and J by 1 base, leaving 12 bases between them. CDR3 amino acids: CASSTIRWNTEAFF. The CDR3 nucleotides read TGTGCCAGCAGCACAATCCGTTGGAACACTGAAGCTTTCTTT.

This clone was seen only once. V is TRBV7-9 and J is TRBJ2-5; 8 bases are a match to TRBD2. The CDR3 loop spans 15 amino acids. Germline values: CDR1 SEHNR, CDR2 FQNEAQ (reference sequence). Unmatched junction bases numbered 4, after V lost 3 bases and J lost 1 base. This chain's CDR3 is CASSFRGGLQETQYF. Here the CDR3 DNA reads TGTGCCAGCAGCTTTCGGGGGGGACTCCAAGAGACCCAGTACTTC. Full variable domain (remainder filled in from reference TRBV7-9 and TRBJ2-5): DTGVSQNPRHKITKRGQNVTFRCDPISEHNRLYWYRQTLGQGPEFLTYFQNEAQLEKSRLLSDRFSAERPKGSFSTLEIQRTEQGDSAMYLCASSFRGGLQETQYFGPGTRLLVL.

This chain joins TRBV5-1 and TRBJ2-7; unclear D gene. The CDR3 length is 13 residues. Germline CDR1 is SGHRS and CDR2 is YFSETQ. Trimming took 4 bases from V and 2 from J, leaving 10 bases between them. This CDR3 is CASSPVGTYEQYF. In nucleotides, the CDR3 is TGCGCCAGCAGCCCGGTAGGGACCTACGAGCAGTACTTC.

This chain connects TRBV9 to TRBJ2-7; 10 bases map to TRBD2. The length of the CDR3 is 14 residues. In germline, CDR1 is SGDLS, CDR2 YYNGEE. The J segment lost 4 bases and the V segment lost 4 bases, leaving 5 bases of the junction unmatched. The CDR3 nucleotides read TGTGCCAGCAGCCAGAGCGGGAGGGGGTACGAGCAGTACTTC. Amino acid sequence: CASSQSGRGYEQYF.

This rearrangement joins TRBV7-9 to TRBJ1-1; D is uncertain. Germline V gene sequence: CDR1 SEHNR, CDR2 FQNEAQ (reference sequence). CDR3 length: 13 residues. V was clipped by 2 bases and J by 1 base, with 5 bases between them. In DNA, the CDR3 is TGTGCCAGCAGCTTATCCAAGAACACTGAAGCTTTCTTT. It codes for CASSLSKNTEAFF. Based on the CDR3 plus reference TRBV7-9 and TRBJ1-1, the full variable domain is DTGVSQNPRHKITKRGQNVTFRCDPISEHNRLYWYRQTLGQGPEFLTYFQNEAQLEKSRLLSDRFSAERPKGSFSTLEIQRTEQGDSAMYLCASSLSKNTEAFFGQGTRLTVV.

This clone was counted a single time. CDR3 nucleotides: TGCGCCAGCAGCTTCCGGGACGTAATACAAGAGACCCAGTACTTC. This translates into CASSFRDVIQETQYF. This sequence joins TRBV5-1 and TRBJ2-5; perhaps D is TRBD1 or TRBD2 (5 bases each). The CDR3 sequence is 15 residues long. Germline values: CDR1 SGHRS, CDR2 YFSETQ. V gave up 2 bases and J gave up 2 bases, with 13 bases separating them.

The J gene is TRBJ2-2, the V gene TRBV4-2; 9 bases are a match to TRBD2. This CDR3 comprises 16 residues. Germline CDR1 LGHNA, CDR2 YNFKEQ. Unmatched junction bases numbered 6, after V lost 4 bases and J lost 3 bases. CDR3 sequence: CASSPIAGEDTGELFF. In DNA form, the CDR3 reads TGTGCCAGCAGCCCCATAGCGGGAGAGGACACCGGGGAGCTGTTTTTT.

The gene calls are TRBV5-4 and TRBJ2-2; D possibly corresponds to TRBD1 (6 bases). The germline V gene has CDR1 SGHNT and CDR2 YYREEE (reference sequence). The CDR3 has 17 residues. V was pared by 0 bases and J by 7 bases, with 19 bases between. The CDR3 DNA follows: TGTGCCAGCAGCTTGGGGGGGCGGCTAGCCCTTGTCGGGGAGCTGTTTTTT. Amino acid sequence: CASSLGGRLALVGELFF.

This chain uses TRBV18 with TRBJ2-5; weak D call: TRBD1 (6 bases). This CDR3 spans 15 amino acids. From germline, CDR1 is KGHSH and CDR2 LQKENI. V lost 4 bases and J lost 5, with 17 bases in between. Here the CDR3 DNA reads TGTGCCAGCTCACTATACCAACAGGGATACGAGACCCAGTACTTC. The encoded protein is CASSLYQQGYETQYF.

This rearrangement joins TRBV5-1 to TRBJ2-3; 14 bases align to TRBD2. The CDR3 sequence is 18 residues long. Trimming cost V 4 bases and J 2 bases; bases outside gene matches: 9. The germline CDR1 and CDR2 sequences are SGHRS and YFSETQ. CDR3 sequence reads: CASSGGLAGAPNTDTQYF. The DNA for the CDR3 is TGCGCCAGCAGCGGGGGACTAGCGGGAGCACCCAACACAGATACGCAGTATTTT.

The V and J genes are TRBV7-2 and TRBJ2-5; no clear D. Germline V gene data show CDR1 as SGHTA and CDR2 as FQGNSA. The CDR3 contains 13 residues. V lost 5 bases to trimming and J lost 6 bases, with 13 bases between them. The CDR3 here is CASSDGPAKTQYF. The CDR3 bases are TGTGCCAGCAGCGACGGTCCCGCGAAGACCCAGTACTTC.

The chain combines TRBV5-4 with TRBJ2-5; 11 bases are shared with TRBD1. The CDR3 is made up of 15 amino acids. Germline trimming cut 3 bases from V and 5 bases from J; bases unmatched to any gene: 6. Germline V gene sequence: CDR1 SGHNT, CDR2 YYREEE (reference sequence). CDR3 DNA sequence: TGTGCCAGCAGCTCGGACAGGGGGCTACAGGAGACCCAGTACTTC. This sequence encodes CASSSDRGLQETQYF.

The gene calls are TRBV5-5 and TRBJ1-5; unclear D gene. This CDR3 spans 16 amino acids. Germline lookup yields CDR1 SGHKS and CDR2 YYEKEE (reference sequence). Trimming took 1 base from V and 4 from J, leaving 15 bases between them. CDR3 sequence (DNA): TGTGCCAGCAGCTTGATTTTCCAGGCCAAAAATCAGCCCCAGCATTTT. Amino acids: CASSLIFQAKNQPQHF.

This chain links TRBV7-2 with TRBJ2-7, with 10 bases lining up with TRBD2. Germline V gene lookup returns CDR1 SGHTA and CDR2 FQGNSA. The CDR3 is 18 amino acids. With V trimmed by 5 bases and J by 6 bases, 19 bases remained unmatched. The CDR3 DNA follows: TGTGCCAGCAGCCCACAAATACGGACTAGCGGTACCCTCAGCGAGCAGTACTTC. Its protein product is CASSPQIRTSGTLSEQYF.